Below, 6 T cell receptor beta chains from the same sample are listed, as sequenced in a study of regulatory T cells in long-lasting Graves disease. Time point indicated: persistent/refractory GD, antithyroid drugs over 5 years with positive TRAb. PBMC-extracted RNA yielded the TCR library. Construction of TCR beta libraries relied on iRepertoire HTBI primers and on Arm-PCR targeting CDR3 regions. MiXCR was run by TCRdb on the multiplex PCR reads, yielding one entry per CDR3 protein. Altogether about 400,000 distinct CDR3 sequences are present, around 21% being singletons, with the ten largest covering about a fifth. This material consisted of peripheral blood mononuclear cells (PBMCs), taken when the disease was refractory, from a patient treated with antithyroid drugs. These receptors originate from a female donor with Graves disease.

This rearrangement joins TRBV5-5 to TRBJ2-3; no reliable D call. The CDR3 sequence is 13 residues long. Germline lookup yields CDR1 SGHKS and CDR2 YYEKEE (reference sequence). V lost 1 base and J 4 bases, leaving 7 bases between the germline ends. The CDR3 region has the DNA TGTGCCAGCAGCTTGCTCTCCCCAGATACGCAGTATTTT. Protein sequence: CASSLLSPDTQYF. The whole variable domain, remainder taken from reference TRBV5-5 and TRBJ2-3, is DAGVTQSPTHLIKTRGQQVTLRCSPISGHKSVSWYQQVLGQGPQFIFQYYEKEERGRGNFPDRFSARQFPNYSSELNVNALLLGDSALYLCASSLLSPDTQYFGPGTRLTVL.

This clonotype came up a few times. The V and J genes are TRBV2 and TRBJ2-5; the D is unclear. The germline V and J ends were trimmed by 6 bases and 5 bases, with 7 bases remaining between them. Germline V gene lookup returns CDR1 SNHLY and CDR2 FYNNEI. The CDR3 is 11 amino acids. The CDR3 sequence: CASSGFETQYF. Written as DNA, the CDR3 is TGTGCCAGCAGCGGATTTGAGACCCAGTACTTC.

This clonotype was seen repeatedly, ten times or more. CDR3 loop: CASRAGAGGEQYF. The CDR3 coding sequence is TGTGCCAGCAGGGCAGGGGCGGGCGGCGAGCAGTACTTC. This chain uses TRBV2 with TRBJ2-7, with a tentative D call TRBD1 (6 bases). Germline V gene data show CDR1 as SNHLY and CDR2 as FYNNEI. The CDR3 extends over 13 amino acids. V shed 6 bases and J shed 6 bases, with 15 bases lying between them.

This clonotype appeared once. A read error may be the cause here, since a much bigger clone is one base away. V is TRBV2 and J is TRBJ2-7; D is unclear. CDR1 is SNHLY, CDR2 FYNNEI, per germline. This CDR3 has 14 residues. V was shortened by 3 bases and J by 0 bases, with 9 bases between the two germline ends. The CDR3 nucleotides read TGTGCCAGCAGTGATGCGGCCTCCTCCTACGAGCAGTACTTC. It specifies CASSDAASSYEQYF. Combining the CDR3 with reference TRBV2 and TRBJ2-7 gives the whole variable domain EPEVTQTPSHQVTQMGQEVILRCVPISNHLYFYWYRQILGQKVEFLVSFYNNEISEKSEIFDDQFSVERPDGSNFTLKIRSTKLEDSAMYFCASSDAASSYEQYFGPGTRLTVT.

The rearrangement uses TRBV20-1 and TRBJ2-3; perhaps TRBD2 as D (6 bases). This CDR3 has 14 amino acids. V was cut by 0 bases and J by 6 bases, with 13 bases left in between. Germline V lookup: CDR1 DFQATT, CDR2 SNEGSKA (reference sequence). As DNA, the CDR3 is TGCAGTGCTAGAGACCCTGGGGGAGGCGATACGCAGTATTTT. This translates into CSARDPGGGDTQYF.

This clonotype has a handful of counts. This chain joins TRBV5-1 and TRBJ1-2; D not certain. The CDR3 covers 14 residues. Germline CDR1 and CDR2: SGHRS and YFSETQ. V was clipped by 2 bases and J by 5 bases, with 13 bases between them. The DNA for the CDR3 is TGCGCCAGCAGCTTCGACTCCGCGTGGTATGGCTACACCTTC. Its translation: CASSFDSAWYGYTF.